These T cell receptor beta chains were read from a single sample in a study of T-cell reconstitution after alpha-beta-depleted transplantation in children. TCRdb passed the PCR reads through MiXCR, listing each CDR3 protein once. The sample records about 420,000 distinct CDR3 sequences, 15% to 20% being singletons. The source was PBMCs, mostly from graft donor cells, collected 360 days after TCRalphabeta/CD19-depleted stem cell transplant. These receptors all stem from a boy under three years old who had a stem cell transplant for Wiskott-Aldrich syndrome, so the T cells may come from the graft donor. The conserved cysteine and the conserved F or W are not part of the CDR3 here.

>TRBV3-1|TRBJ2-7
ASSQGRGADYEQY
>TRBV12-3/TRBV12-4|TRBJ2-1
ASRCSVSATWMNEQF
>TRBV7-9|TRBJ1-5
ASSFQDQPQH
>TRBV7-2|TRBJ2-1
ASSQIALLAGGREQF
>TRBV3-1|TRBJ2-3
ASSRLAGGPGTDTQY
>TRBV6-6|TRBJ1-1
ASSYRAQAF
>TRBV3-1|TRBJ2-1
ASSQAPTGWGEQF
>TRBV18|TRBJ2-3
ASSPPGGGARDTQY
>TRBV7-9|TRBJ2-5
ASTKRATSETQY
>TRBV4-2|TRBJ2-1
ASSQEPPEQF
>TRBV12-3/TRBV12-4|TRBJ2-5
ASSPRRETQY
>TRBV20-1|TRBJ1-6
SARAPTGTANSPLH
>TRBV2|TRBJ2-7
ASSDTQGGYEQY
>TRBV4-3|TRBJ2-3
ASSHFRTTDTQY
>TRBV12-3/TRBV12-4|TRBJ2-3
ASSLPWGTDTQY
>TRBV5-5|TRBJ2-7
ASSLFWDEQY
>TRBV10-3|TRBJ2-7
AIRTSQRQGTYEQY
>TRBV3-1|TRBJ2-7
ASSQGSGMGTYEQY
>TRBV5-1|TRBJ1-4
ASSFFGQPTEKLF
>TRBV27|TRBJ2-3
ASSPQGFPHRTDTQY
>TRBV10-2|TRBJ2-4
ASSERAEAKNIQY
>TRBV29-1|TRBJ2-1
SVELGKWYNEQF
>TRBV29-1|TRBJ2-5
SVARGSETQY
>TRBV28|TRBJ2-3
ASSFGGPVITQY
>TRBV10-2|TRBJ2-7
ASRTTGTYEQY
>TRBV11-2|TRBJ2-7
VSSPGQGSLKQY
>TRBV12-3/TRBV12-4|TRBJ2-2
ASSWGRNTGELF
>TRBV5-1|TRBJ1-1
ASSFMMGKNTEAF
>TRBV7-9|TRBJ2-1
ASSSTSGRGNEQF
>TRBV5-1|TRBJ2-3
ASSTERGRPDTQY
>TRBV12-3/TRBV12-4|TRBJ2-7
ASKKAGEQY
>TRBV20-1|TRBJ2-1
SASDSGGRFSYNEQF
>TRBV5-6|TRBJ2-5
ASSLVRLLQETQY
>TRBV20-1|TRBJ2-7
SATGLYEQY
>TRBV4-2|TRBJ2-6
ASSQDELVSRPSGANVLT
>TRBV9|TRBJ2-2
ASSLASGINTGELF
>TRBV5-1|TRBJ2-7
ASSPGTKMDEQY
>TRBV10-3|TRBJ2-1
AISESRMSKEN
>TRBV24-1|TRBJ2-5
ATSDVRGSAEETQY
>TRBV7-2|TRBJ2-5
ASSREDRETQY
>TRBV20-1|TRBJ2-5
SARGTTQETQY
>TRBV4-3|TRBJ2-3
ASSRQGLTDTQY
>TRBV7-2|TRBJ1-4
ASSGRGGKLF
>TRBV18|TRBJ1-5
ASSRTGNSQPQH
>TRBV6-2/TRBV6-3|TRBJ2-5
ASSYPGPAQY
>TRBV18|TRBJ2-1
ASSPPDGGRGWEQF
>TRBV10-3|TRBJ2-3
AISVGGDTDTQY
>TRBV27|TRBJ2-3
ASSLCGGGDTQY
>TRBV12-3/TRBV12-4|TRBJ2-2
ASSLGISTGELF
>TRBV12-3/TRBV12-4|TRBJ2-2
ASRSQGSGGELF
>TRBV18|TRBJ2-4
ASSLRPGQLAKNIQY
>TRBV12-3/TRBV12-4|TRBJ1-4
ASSLGTGVVKLF
>TRBV9|TRBJ2-5
ASSVEVRGISETQY
>TRBV11-3|TRBJ2-7
ASSLNGYEQY
>TRBV24-1|TRBJ2-2
ATSDSSGRATGELF